Sequencing of this T cell receptor (beta chain) was carried out in a study of blood T cell repertoires in COVID-19. Study-level background: Samples came from the United States, Italy and Spain, spanning acute and convalescent COVID-19. The cDNA or gDNA used as material had been derived from T cells, B-cell-depleted T cells, or PBMCs.

Enrolment of Seattle patients took place during active infection, and they were followed longitudinally. This CDR3 comprises 14 residues. Trimming cost V 4 bases and J 4 bases, with 10 bases left between them. Germline CDR1 KGHDR, CDR2 SFDVKD. Per the study methods: For nucleated cells, counts were estimated from reference gene primer amplification. Sequencing was performed with immunoSEQ multiplex PCR; in TCRdb, only in-frame clones are kept and a portion is missing. V and J calls and clone size are copied from that table; D and trimming were computed from the DNA. The data show 200,000 or so clones, 85% to 90% seen once.

The rearrangement joins TRBV24-1 to TRBJ2-4, with a weak D call TRBD2 (7 bases). This TCR was recovered from a man under 40 with COVID-19, enrolled during active disease. The sequenced sample was peripheral blood. The CDR3 region has the DNA TGTGCCACCAGTGAAGGGGGGGGAAAAAACATTCAGTACTTC. Translating it yields CATSEGGGKNIQYF.